Listed below are T cell receptor beta chains from one sample, sequenced in a study of early T cells in non-severe SARS-CoV-2 infection. Using its own MiXCR run on the 5' RACE reads, TCRdb lists one record per CDR3 protein. In the table there are under 100,000 distinct CDR3 sequences, roughly 13% of which are singletons. The sequenced sample consisted of whole blood. The receptors were gathered from an adult who was a healthcare worker with PCR-confirmed SARS-CoV-2 infection or an uninfected control (not recorded which). CDR3s leave out the opening cysteine and the closing phenylalanine or tryptophan.

TRBV14 ASSHRVLGSEQY
TRBV20-1 SASPPHSSYNEQF
TRBV20-1 SARQSHTDTQY
TRBV7-2 ASSLGGNEKLF
TRBV3-1 ASSQSGAEAF
TRBV12-3/TRBV12-4 ASSPGTALRVTAF
TRBV11-2 ASSRIAGGLDNEQF
TRBV2 ASPLARGTTDTQY
TRBV11-3 ASSLTVAGGRTDTQY
TRBV18 ASSPQRDTQY
TRBV6-5 ASSPPGAIDTQY
TRBV5-1 ASSTGTGQPQH
TRBV7-8 ASSLIDGDTQY
TRBV18 ASSPLGSLYQPQH
TRBV5-6 ASSPTETGTETQY
TRBV14 ASSQDWNRGQETQY
TRBV4-1 ASRDPLAHKNIQY
TRBV11-2 ASSFDSSRDGYT
TRBV27 ASSLGGGVREQF
TRBV20-1 SVNLRQPSTDTQY
TRBV10-3 AIRDRGPESEQY
TRBV12-3/TRBV12-4 ASSLAQLARYEQY
TRBV29-1 SVYAPYEQY
TRBV30 AWSDDRGPI
TRBV12-3/TRBV12-4 ASSFGGNTEAF